A single sample gave rise to the 31 T cell receptor beta chains below, sequenced in a study of blood T cell repertoires in COVID-19. Clones were read by immunoSEQ multiplex PCR, and TCRdb kept only the in-frame ones, dropping some. The data show some 90,000 clones, 65% to 90% seen once. Sequenced sample: peripheral blood. The receptors stem from a man between 65 and 80 years old with active or convalescent COVID-19.

CDR3 region: CASSSGQGAPGELFF. The CDR3 DNA follows: TGTGCCAGCAGTTCGGGACAGGGGGCTCCCGGGGAGCTGTTTTTT. This rearrangement joins TRBV6-5 to TRBJ2-2; TRBD1 aligns across 12 bases. CDR1 and CDR2 (germline): MNHEY, SVGAGI. V gave up 4 bases and J gave up 6 bases; unmatched junction bases: 3. This CDR3 spans 15 amino acids.

The chain carries TRBV5-1 and TRBJ2-3; 8 bases map to TRBD2. Germline trimming cut 5 bases from V and 4 bases from J; bases unmatched to any gene: 6. The CDR3 is 14 amino acids. CDR1 is SGHRS and CDR2 is YFSETQ in the germline V gene. The CDR3 region has the DNA TGCGCCAGCAGATCCGGGGGGGCCTCAGATACGCAGTATTTT. It encodes CASRSGGASDTQYF.

The CDR3 DNA sequence: TGTGCCAGCAGGCGACAGGCCACTGAAGCTTTCTTT. Amino acids: CASRRQATEAFF. This chain joins TRBV6-5 and TRBJ1-1; possibly TRBD1 for D (6 bases). The CDR3 sequence is 12 residues long. With 6 bases removed from V and 4 bases from J, the gap between germline ends came to 9 bases. Germline CDR1 is MNHEY and CDR2 is SVGAGI.

The chain combines TRBV27 with TRBJ2-1; TRBD2 aligns across 12 bases. The CDR3 has 15 amino acids. With V trimmed by 6 bases and J by 5 bases, 5 bases remained unmatched. CDR1 is MNHEY, CDR2 SMNVEV, per germline (reference sequence). The CDR3 sequence: CASSPTSGGNNEQFF. CDR3 DNA: TGTGCCAGCAGCCCGACTAGCGGGGGAAACAATGAGCAGTTCTTC.

The CDR3 sequence: CASSQVLGLEGTEAFF. Written as DNA, the CDR3 is TGTGCCAGCAGCCAAGTCCTAGGACTCGAAGGAACTGAAGCTTTCTTT. This chain joins TRBV3-1 (or the pseudogene TRBV3-2) and TRBJ1-1, with D hard to call. V lost 1 base to trimming and J lost 5 bases, with 17 bases between them. The CDR3 is 16 residues long. In germline, CDR1 is LGHDT, CDR2 YNNKEL (reference sequence).

This chain uses TRBV7-9 with TRBJ2-3; 10 nucleotides match TRBD2. After removal of 2 bases from V and 2 bases from J, the junction contained 4 bases not matched to a gene. The CDR3 spans 16 residues. Germline CDR1 is SEHNR and CDR2 is FQNEAQ (reference sequence). CDR3 in DNA: TGTGCCAGCAGCTTAAACAGCGGGGGGGTCACAGATACGCAGTATTTT. Amino acids: CASSLNSGGVTDTQYF.

This chain links TRBV10-3 with TRBJ2-7; TRBD1 agrees at 10 bases. CDR3 size: 15 residues. V gave up 4 bases and J gave up 3 bases; unmatched junction bases: 6. Germline CDR1 and CDR2: ENHRY and SYGVKD. The CDR3 spells CAISGGQGTNYEQYF. The CDR3 nucleotides read TGTGCCATCAGTGGGGGACAGGGGACGAACTACGAGCAGTACTTC.

This rearrangement joins TRBV10-3 to TRBJ1-2, with D uncertain. V was pared by 4 bases and J by 3 bases, with 12 bases between. The germline V gene encodes CDR1 ENHRY and CDR2 SYGVKD. CDR3 length: 14 amino acids. This chain's CDR3 is CAISGAVGDYGYTF. DNA of the CDR3: TGTGCCATCAGTGGGGCGGTCGGGGACTATGGCTACACCTTC.

The CDR3 loop is CAWSPSPRSNQPQHF. CDR3 nucleotides: TGTGCCTGGAGTCCGTCCCCGAGGAGCAATCAGCCCCAGCATTTT. This sequence joins TRBV30 and TRBJ1-5; D remains unclear. Germline assignment: CDR1 GTSNPN and CDR2 SVGIG (reference sequence). This CDR3 has 15 residues. Trimming removed 2 bases from V and 1 base from J, with 12 bases in between.

The chain combines TRBV19 with TRBJ1-2; 7 bases match TRBD1. This CDR3 region has 13 residues. V lost 6 bases and J lost 0; bases outside the gene matches: 1. Germline V gene sequence: CDR1 LNHDA, CDR2 SQIVND (reference sequence). The DNA of the CDR3 is TGTGCCAGTAGCGACAGGGCTAACTATGGCTACACCTTC. As protein: CASSDRANYGYTF. The full variable domain, completed using reference TRBV19 and TRBJ1-2, is DGGITQSPKYLFRKEGQNVTLSCEQNLNHDAMYWYRQDPGQGLRLIYYSQIVNDFQKGDIAEGYSVSREKKESFPLTVTSAQKNPTAFYLCASSDRANYGYTFGSGTRLTVV.

The rearrangement joins TRBV7-2 to TRBJ2-3; TRBD2 agrees at 10 bases. CDR3 length: 14 residues. V was clipped by 3 bases and J by 5 bases; unmatched bases: 2. Germline values: CDR1 SGHTA, CDR2 FQGNSA. The CDR3 loop reads CASSLSGGGDTQYF. CDR3 DNA: TGTGCCAGCAGCTTGAGCGGGGGGGGAGATACGCAGTATTTT.

This chain uses TRBV2 with TRBJ1-2, with TRBD1 identical over 7 bases. The CDR3 totals 14 residues. Germline CDR1 SNHLY, CDR2 FYNNEI. V trimming: 2 bases; J trimming: 3 bases; junction bases outside the gene matches: 3. CDR3 in amino acids: CASSERQGDYGYTF. Here the CDR3 DNA reads TGTGCCAGCAGTGAACGACAGGGTGACTATGGCTACACCTTC.

Only one count was recorded for this clone. The chain recombines TRBV3-1 (or the pseudogene TRBV3-2) with TRBJ2-3; 8 bases agree with TRBD2. Germline trimming cut 1 base from V and 2 bases from J; bases unmatched to any gene: 8. The CDR3 totals 17 residues. Germline V CDR1 and CDR2: LGHDT, YNNKEL (reference sequence). The CDR3 loop is CASSQGPAGAYTDTQYF. CDR3 nucleotide sequence: TGTGCCAGCAGCCAAGGTCCAGCGGGGGCCTACACAGATACGCAGTATTTT.

V is TRBV12-5 and J is TRBJ2-5; a possible D gene is TRBD2 (5 bases). The ends were cut back, 2 bases at V and 0 bases at J, with 10 bases in the middle. In germline, CDR1 is LGHNT, CDR2 FRNRAP. The CDR3 is made up of 15 amino acids. The CDR3 DNA reads as TGTGCTAGTGGTTTGAAAGGACTGTACCAAGAGACCCAGTACTTC. It translates to CASGLKGLYQETQYF.

This rearrangement joins TRBV9 to TRBJ1-6; 7 positions match TRBD1. CDR3 length: 17 residues. V shed 0 bases and J 5 bases; nucleotides not matched to a gene: 8. Germline V gene data show CDR1 as SGDLS and CDR2 as YYNGEE. Here the CDR3 DNA reads TGTGCCAGCAGCGTAGTAGACAGGGTGGGGAATAATTCACCCCTCCACTTT. Its protein is CASSVVDRVGNNSPLHF.

J is TRBJ1-1 and V is TRBV11-1; D gene unclear. Germline lookup yields CDR1 SGHAT and CDR2 FQDESV (reference sequence). V lost 4 bases and J 1 base, leaving 7 bases between the germline ends. There are 13 residues in the CDR3. This chain's CDR3 is CASSYLPNTEAFF. CDR3 sequence (DNA): TGTGCCAGCAGCTATCTCCCGAACACTGAAGCTTTCTTT.

J is TRBJ2-5 and V is TRBV5-6; 11 nucleotides align to TRBD2. The CDR3 contains 13 residues. Germline CDR1 reads SGHDT; CDR2 reads YYEEEE. Trimming cost V 5 bases and J 5 bases; bases outside gene matches: 2. The CDR3 DNA is TGTGCCAGCAGTTGGACTAGCGGGGAGACCCAGTACTTC. It yields the protein CASSWTSGETQYF.

This clone was recorded only once. The chain carries TRBV27 and TRBJ2-7; D call uncertain. V gave up 7 bases and J gave up 3 bases, with 13 bases separating them. The CDR3 spans 13 residues. Germline V gene lookup returns CDR1 MNHEY and CDR2 SMNVEV (reference sequence). CDR3: CASMGSDFYEQYF. In DNA form, the CDR3 reads TGTGCCAGCATGGGTTCAGACTTCTACGAGCAGTACTTC.

There are a few counts of this clone. The J gene is TRBJ1-5, the V gene TRBV18, with D perhaps matching TRBD1 (5 bases). Trimming cost V 3 bases and J 6 bases, with 9 bases left between them. The germline gives CDR1 KGHSH, CDR2 LQKENI. The CDR3 spans 13 residues. CDR3 amino acids: CASSPQGGQPQHF. The DNA of the CDR3 is TGTGCCAGCTCACCCCAGGGAGGTCAGCCCCAGCATTTT.

The rearrangement joins TRBV10-3 to TRBJ2-2, with 8 positions matching TRBD2. The CDR3 sequence is 17 residues long. Germline V gives CDR1 ENHRY, CDR2 SYGVKD. Trimming at V came to 4 bases and at J to 0 bases, leaving 7 bases not matched to a gene. CDR3 loop: CAISGASGPTNTGELFF. For the CDR3, the DNA is TGTGCCATCAGTGGGGCTAGCGGGCCTACGAACACCGGGGAGCTGTTTTTT.

The CDR3 sequence: CASSPPTGTYEQYF. The CDR3 nucleotides are TGTGCCAGCTCACCACCGACAGGCACCTACGAGCAGTACTTC. The chain uses TRBV18 and TRBJ2-7; tentative D call: TRBD1 (6 bases). Germline V lookup: CDR1 KGHSH, CDR2 LQKENI. V was cut by 0 bases and J by 2 bases, with 8 bases left in between. The CDR3 is 14 amino acids. Full variable domain (rest looked up from reference TRBV18 and TRBJ2-7): NAGVMQNPRHLVRRRGQEARLRCSPMKGHSHVYWYRQLPEEGLKFMVYLQKENIIDESGMPKERFSAEFPKEGPSILRIQQVVRGDSAAYFCASSPPTGTYEQYFGPGTRLTVT.

The chain recombines TRBV5-4 with TRBJ2-5; tentatively, D is TRBD1 (6 bases). V lost 4 bases and J 2 bases, leaving 9 bases between the germline ends. This CDR3 comprises 13 residues. Looked up from germline, CDR1 is SGHNT and CDR2 is YYREEE (reference sequence). The CDR3 DNA reads as TGTGCCAGCAGCGAGGACAGACAAGAGACCCAGTACTTC. Residues: CASSEDRQETQYF.

The genes are TRBV4-2 and TRBJ2-5; 8 positions agree with TRBD1. With 3 bases clipped from V and 6 bases from J, the junction kept 6 bases outside the gene matches. This CDR3 has 14 amino acids. CDR1 and CDR2 from the germline V gene are LGHNA and YNFKEQ. The CDR3 here is CASSQDRVGKTQYF. CDR3 in DNA: TGTGCCAGCAGCCAGGACAGGGTCGGGAAGACCCAGTACTTC.

The CDR3 coding sequence is TGTGCCAGCAGACCAAACAGGGGAGGTGGCTACACCTTC. This translates into CASRPNRGGGYTF. The gene calls are TRBV6-5 and TRBJ1-2; 7 nucleotides agree with TRBD1. Germline loops: CDR1 MNHEY, CDR2 SVGAGI. The CDR3 sequence is 13 residues long. V was pared by 6 bases and J by 7 bases, with 8 bases of the junction left unmatched.

This clone was seen more than once but under ten times. V is TRBV19 and J is TRBJ1-6; no reliable D call. V lost 2 bases and J lost 6, with 8 bases in between. Germline V gene data show CDR1 as LNHDA and CDR2 as SQIVND (reference sequence). This CDR3 comprises 14 residues. The CDR3 protein is CASSITRVNSPLHF. As DNA, the CDR3 is TGTGCCAGTAGTATAACACGGGTTAATTCACCCCTCCACTTT. Based on the CDR3 plus reference TRBV19 and TRBJ1-6, the full variable domain is DGGITQSPKYLFRKEGQNVTLSCEQNLNHDAMYWYRQDPGQGLRLIYYSQIVNDFQKGDIAEGYSVSREKKESFPLTVTSAQKNPTAFYLCASSITRVNSPLHFGNGTRLTVT.

V is TRBV5-4 and J is TRBJ2-1, with 8 bases identical to TRBD1. J gave up 4 bases and V 4 bases, and 10 bases lay outside the gene matches. The CDR3 runs 16 residues. Germline V gene data show CDR1 as SGHNT and CDR2 as YYREEE (reference sequence). The CDR3 sequence: CASSGGTGTGYNEQFF. CDR3 coding DNA: TGTGCCAGCAGCGGGGGGACCGGGACAGGATACAATGAGCAGTTCTTC.

V usage is TRBV7-9 and J usage is TRBJ1-1; no clear D. There are 14 residues in the CDR3. Trimming cost V 2 bases and J 1 base, with 8 bases left between them. In germline, CDR1 is SEHNR, CDR2 FQNEAQ (reference sequence). CDR3 amino acids: CASSLTGQNTEAFF. CDR3 coding DNA: TGTGCCAGCAGCTTAACGGGTCAGAACACTGAAGCTTTCTTT.

The V gene is TRBV12-5, the J gene TRBJ2-6, with D possibly matching TRBD2 (6 bases). V was pared by 3 bases and J by 0 bases, with 15 bases between. Germline V CDR1 and CDR2: LGHNT, FRNRAP. The CDR3 has 18 residues. CDR3 protein: CASGFGTGASSGANVLTF. Here the CDR3 DNA reads TGTGCTAGTGGTTTCGGGACTGGGGCAAGCTCTGGGGCCAACGTCCTGACTTTC. The variable domain in full, completed from reference TRBV12-5 and TRBJ2-6, reads DARVTQTPRHKVTEMGQEVTMRCQPILGHNTVFWYRQTMMQGLELLAYFRNRAPLDDSGMPKDRFSAEMPDATLATLKIQPSEPRDSAVYFCASGFGTGASSGANVLTFGAGSRLTVL.

The chain recombines TRBV4-2 with TRBJ1-3; 7 nucleotides agree with TRBD1. Losses at the gene ends were 0 bases for V and 13 bases for J; bases not matched to a gene: 15. The CDR3 runs 16 residues. Germline V gives CDR1 LGHNA, CDR2 YNFKEQ. DNA of the CDR3: TGTGCCAGCAGCCAAGATTTCGGACAGGCCTTCGGAGCGATATATTTT. Residues: CASSQDFGQAFGAIYF.

Only a few counts were recorded for this clone. The chain combines TRBV29-1 with TRBJ2-7, with 7 bases fitting TRBD1. Germline CDR1 and CDR2: SQVTM and ANQGSEA. The length of the CDR3 is 15 residues. J was trimmed by 3 bases and V by 3 bases; bases with no gene match: 11. Here the CDR3 DNA reads TGCAGCGTTGAGGAGAACGGACAGGCGGGCTACGAGCAGTACTTC. Translating gives CSVEENGQAGYEQYF.

This chain connects TRBV3-1 (or the pseudogene TRBV3-2) to TRBJ2-7; no definite D call. Trimming took off 0 bases at V and 2 bases at J, with 8 bases between the two ends. Per germline, CDR1 LGHDT and CDR2 YNNKEL (reference sequence). This CDR3 region has 14 residues. The CDR3, as DNA: TGTGCCAGCAGCCAAGATTCGAGCACCTACGAGCAGTACTTC. Encoded protein: CASSQDSSTYEQYF.